This TCR beta chain emerged from a study of T-cell memory formation after mild COVID-19 (dated by TCRdb to about 2021). Regarding the research as a whole: TCR sequence clusters from the two donors were largely donor specific. In a couple of donors, T-cell clones that expanded and contracted after mild COVID-19 were followed by sequencing TCRalpha and TCRbeta repertoires longitudinally. The cohort was made up of two young adult volunteers, one female and one male, who were previously healthy.

Sequencing instrument: Illumina NovaSeq 6000. TCRalpha and TCRbeta cDNA libraries were built by 5'RACE with constant-segment primers, adding sample barcodes and unique molecular identifiers. RNA was extracted from every sample with Trizol reagent. The libraries were amplified in two PCR steps, and the second step added a second sample barcode and Illumina TruSeq adapters. The libraries were sequenced on an Illumina NovaSeq using 2 x 150 bp paired-end reads. Regarding the original processing steps: Demultiplexing of reads and collapsing into UMI-guided consensus sequences were performed with migec v1.2.7. Using mixcr v2.1.11, UMI consensuses were aligned to TRA and TRB V and J templates and then assembled into clonotypes. A clonotype was counted as expanded or contracted only when both edgeR and NoisET called the clonotype significant, with the noise models trained on biological replicates. For edgeR calls, the cutoffs were a false discovery rate-adjusted p below 0.01 and a log2 fold-change threshold of 1. As an exploratory analysis of dynamics, max-normalized trajectories of the 1000 most abundant clonotypes were examined with PCA combined with hierarchical clustering. Each responding clone was given a CD4 or CD8 phenotype based on the CD4+ and CD8+ repertoires, which had been sequenced separately. TCRdb ran its own pipeline on the public reads, namely fastp trimming at Q25 and MiXCR clone calling, and kept in-frame beta chains. Duplicate CDR3 protein sequences are folded into a single record with the most common DNA and genes. TCRdb's processing, not the study's, gives the V and J calls here. A total of about 360,000 distinct CDR3 sequences appear in this sample, roughly 13% of them only once. The ten top clones hold over 20% of the sample.

Including cysteine and phenylalanine, the CDR3 has 12 amino acids. Kept here is only the CDR3 DNA, which spans 36 bases and is read in frame from base 1. Reading the germline V gene (reference sequence) gives CDR1 DFQATT and CDR2 SNEGSKA. The V and J ends are trimmed by 1 base and 6 bases, leaving 8 bases between them. Broader findings and caveats from the paper: Only a couple of mild cases were covered in the study, and larger cohorts including severe cases with pre-infection samples were considered necessary. Some responding clones were detected in pre-infection memory, suggesting pre-existing cross-reactive memory T cells joined the SARS-CoV-2 response. Contracting CD4+ clones were found mainly in CM and EM memory subsets, while CD8+ clones were enriched in EMRA. SARS-CoV-2 specificity was not confirmed for the second-wave clones peaking on day 37. Clones contracting from day 15 to 85 had balanced CD4/CD8 phenotypes, while a second wave expanding from day 15 to 37 was biased towards CD4+.

Ficoll-Paque density gradient centrifugation was the method used to isolate PBMCs. This clonotype was recorded many times. Its binding antigen is unknown. No much larger clone is present one base from it, and per-base qualities are unavailable. The chain uses TRBV20-1 and TRBJ2-3; no confident D gene assignment can be made. Sequencing was carried out using PBMCs or a T cell subset sorted from them (not recorded which). The source is a man aged 18 to 35 who had mild COVID-19 (a few samples of this study predate the infection). The sample titles of this study are shuffled in the database, so cell type and time point are left out; the donor was told from shared clones. Here is the DNA: TGCAGTGCTAGAGGGTCGTGGGATACGCAGTATTTT. Its product reads: CSARGSWDTQYF.